This TCR beta chain was obtained from a study of blood T cells in healthy people across ages. The table lists this clonotype with a few counts. A sample-barcoded 5' primer and a J-beta primer mix were used in a second PCR of roughly 6 to 11 cycles. TCRdb processed the 5' RACE reads anew with MiXCR; each CDR3 protein has one entry. The sample lists around 650,000 distinct CDR3 sequences, approximately 31% seen once, with approximately 15% in the top ten. Germline V lookup: CDR1 SGHTA, CDR2 FQGTGA. With 2 bases removed from V and 0 bases from J, the gap between germline ends came to 16 bases. The CDR3 spans 17 residues.

Sequenced material: blood. V usage is TRBV7-3 and J usage is TRBJ1-1; D is unresolved. The source is a woman at least 80 years old in good health. The DNA of the CDR3 is TGTGCCAGCAGCTTATATCATCCCAGCGAGGTGAACACTGAAGCTTTCTTT. The encoded protein is CASSLYHPSEVNTEAFF.